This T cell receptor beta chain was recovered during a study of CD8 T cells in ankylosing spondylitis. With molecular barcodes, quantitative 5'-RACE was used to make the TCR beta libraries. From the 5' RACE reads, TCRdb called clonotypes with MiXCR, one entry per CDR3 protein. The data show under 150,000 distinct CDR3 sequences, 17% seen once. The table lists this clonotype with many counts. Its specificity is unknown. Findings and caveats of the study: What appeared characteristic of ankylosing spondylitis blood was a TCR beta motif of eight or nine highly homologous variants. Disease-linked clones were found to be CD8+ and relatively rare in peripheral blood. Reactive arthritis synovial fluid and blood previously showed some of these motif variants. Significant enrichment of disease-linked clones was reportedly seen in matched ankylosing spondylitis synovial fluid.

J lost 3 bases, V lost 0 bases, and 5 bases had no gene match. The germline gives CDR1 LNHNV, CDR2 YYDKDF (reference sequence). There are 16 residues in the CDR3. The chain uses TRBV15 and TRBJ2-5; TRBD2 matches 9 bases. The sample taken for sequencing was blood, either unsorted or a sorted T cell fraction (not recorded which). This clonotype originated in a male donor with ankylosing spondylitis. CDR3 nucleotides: TGTGCCACCAGCAGAGAGGCGGGAGGGTTGGAAGAGACCCAGTACTTC. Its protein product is CATSREAGGLEETQYF.